The present T cell receptor (beta chain) was sequenced within a study of T cells in Graves' hyperthyroidism and ophthalmopathy. Findings and limits, study-wide: Among clonotypes expanded in thyroid above 0.001, most were also found in blood. In the analysis, a 13 V-J model separated ophthalmopathy from stable hyperthyroidism. The model's output predicted ophthalmopathy at a median of roughly seven months prior to onset.

Regions amplified from RNA transcripts were the TCR beta CDR3 regions. Researchers ran a first-round RT-PCR on the TCR CDR3 using the HTBI primer set. MiXCR, applied by TCRdb to the multiplex PCR reads, yields one record per CDR3 protein. Altogether 500,000 to 800,000 distinct CDR3 sequences are present, roughly 15% being singletons, with the ten largest covering roughly an eighth. V shed 0 bases and J shed 11 bases, with 11 bases lying between them. The CDR3 covers 14 residues. Germline values: CDR1 MNHNS, CDR2 SASEGT. This clonotype was seen only a few times. Its specificity is not known. The sequence was obtained from a woman aged 45-60 years with Graves' ophthalmopathy. The chain links TRBV6-1 to TRBJ1-6; a possible D gene is TRBD1 (6 bases). The sequencing sample was made of blood. CDR3 sequence (DNA): TGTGCCAGCAGTGAAGCGACAGGCAGGACACCCCTCCACTTT. Its protein is CASSEATGRTPLHF.